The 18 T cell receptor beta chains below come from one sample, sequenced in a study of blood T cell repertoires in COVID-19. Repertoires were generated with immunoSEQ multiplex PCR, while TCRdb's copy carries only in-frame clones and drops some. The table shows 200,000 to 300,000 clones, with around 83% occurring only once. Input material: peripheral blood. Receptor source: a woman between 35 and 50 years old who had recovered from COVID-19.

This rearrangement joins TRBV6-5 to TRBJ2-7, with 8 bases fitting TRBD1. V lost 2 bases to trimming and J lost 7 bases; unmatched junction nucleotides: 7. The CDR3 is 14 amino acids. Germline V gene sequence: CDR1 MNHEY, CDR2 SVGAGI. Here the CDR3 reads CASSYGQGIGEQYF. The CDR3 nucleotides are TGTGCCAGCAGTTACGGACAGGGCATTGGGGAGCAGTACTTC.

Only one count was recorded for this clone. The CDR3 is CASSSGTSGQETQYF. In DNA form, the CDR3 reads TGTGCCAGCAGTTCCGGGACTAGCGGGCAAGAGACCCAGTACTTC. The V and J genes are TRBV6-5 and TRBJ2-5; TRBD2 agrees at 12 bases. Trimming took 4 bases from V and 2 from J; bases not matched to a gene: 2. CDR3 length: 15 amino acids. Germline V gene lookup returns CDR1 MNHEY and CDR2 SVGAGI.

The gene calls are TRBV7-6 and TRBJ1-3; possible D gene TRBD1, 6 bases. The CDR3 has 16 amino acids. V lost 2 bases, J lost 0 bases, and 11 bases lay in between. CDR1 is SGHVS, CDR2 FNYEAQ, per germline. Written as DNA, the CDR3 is TGTGCCAGCAGCTTAAGTACAGGGACCTCTGGAAACACCATATATTTT. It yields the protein CASSLSTGTSGNTIYF. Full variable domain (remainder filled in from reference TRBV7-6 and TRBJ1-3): GAGVSQSPRYKVTKRGQDVALRCDPISGHVSLYWYRQALGQGPEFLTYFNYEAQQDKSGLPNDRFSAERPEGSISTLTIQRTEQRDSAMYRCASSLSTGTSGNTIYFGEGSWLTVV.

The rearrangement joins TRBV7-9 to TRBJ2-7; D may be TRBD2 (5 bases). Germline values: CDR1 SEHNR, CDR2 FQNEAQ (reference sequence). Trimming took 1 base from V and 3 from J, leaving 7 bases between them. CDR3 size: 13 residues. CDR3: CASSLGRDYEQYF. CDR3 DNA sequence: TGTGCCAGCAGCTTAGGACGGGACTACGAGCAGTACTTC.

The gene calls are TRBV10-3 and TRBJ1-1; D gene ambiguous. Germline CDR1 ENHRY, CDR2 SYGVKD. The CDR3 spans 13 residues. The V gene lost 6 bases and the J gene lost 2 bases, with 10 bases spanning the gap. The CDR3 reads CAIRKNYNTEAFF. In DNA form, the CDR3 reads TGTGCCATCAGGAAAAACTATAACACTGAAGCTTTCTTT.

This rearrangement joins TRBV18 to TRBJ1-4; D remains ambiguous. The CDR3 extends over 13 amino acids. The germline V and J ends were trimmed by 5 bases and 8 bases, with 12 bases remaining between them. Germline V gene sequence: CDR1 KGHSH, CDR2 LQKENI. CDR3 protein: CASSTRPGEKLFF. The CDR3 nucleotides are TGTGCCAGCTCAACCCGACCGGGAGAAAAACTGTTTTTT. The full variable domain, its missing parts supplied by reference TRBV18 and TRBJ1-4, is NAGVMQNPRHLVRRRGQEARLRCSPMKGHSHVYWYRQLPEEGLKFMVYLQKENIIDESGMPKERFSAEFPKEGPSILRIQQVVRGDSAAYFCASSTRPGEKLFFGSGTQLSVL.

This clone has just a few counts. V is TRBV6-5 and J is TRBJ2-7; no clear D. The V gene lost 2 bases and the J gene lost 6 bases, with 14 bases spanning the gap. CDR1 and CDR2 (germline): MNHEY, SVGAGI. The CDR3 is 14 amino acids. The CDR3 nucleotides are TGTGCCAGCAGTTACATCGGCGGCATGGGCGAGCAGTACTTC. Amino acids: CASSYIGGMGEQYF.

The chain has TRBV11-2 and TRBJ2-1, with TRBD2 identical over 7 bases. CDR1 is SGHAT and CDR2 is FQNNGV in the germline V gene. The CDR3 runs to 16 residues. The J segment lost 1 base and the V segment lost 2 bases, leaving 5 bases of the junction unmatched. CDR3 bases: TGTGCCAGCAGCTTACCACCGGGGGGATCCTACAATGAGCAGTTCTTC. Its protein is CASSLPPGGSYNEQFF.

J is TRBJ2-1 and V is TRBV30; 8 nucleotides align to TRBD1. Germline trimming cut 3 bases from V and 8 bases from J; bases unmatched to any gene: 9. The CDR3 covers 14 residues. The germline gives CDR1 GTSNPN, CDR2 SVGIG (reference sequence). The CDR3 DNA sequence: TGTGCCTGGAGCCCGTTGACAGGGGCCCATGAGCAGTTCTTC. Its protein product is CAWSPLTGAHEQFF.

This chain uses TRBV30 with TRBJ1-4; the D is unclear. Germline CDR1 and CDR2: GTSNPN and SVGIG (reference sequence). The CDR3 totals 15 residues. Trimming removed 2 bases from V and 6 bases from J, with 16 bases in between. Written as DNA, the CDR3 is TGTGCCTGGAGTCCTGGGCCGCGTTGGGATGAAAAACTGTTTTTT. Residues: CAWSPGPRWDEKLFF.

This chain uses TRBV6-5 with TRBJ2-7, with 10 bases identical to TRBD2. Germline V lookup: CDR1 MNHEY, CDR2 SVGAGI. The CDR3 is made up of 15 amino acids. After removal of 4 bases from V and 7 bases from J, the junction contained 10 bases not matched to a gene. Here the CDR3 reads CASSSLAGASGEQYF. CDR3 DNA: TGTGCCAGCAGTTCTCTAGCGGGGGCTTCGGGTGAGCAGTACTTC.

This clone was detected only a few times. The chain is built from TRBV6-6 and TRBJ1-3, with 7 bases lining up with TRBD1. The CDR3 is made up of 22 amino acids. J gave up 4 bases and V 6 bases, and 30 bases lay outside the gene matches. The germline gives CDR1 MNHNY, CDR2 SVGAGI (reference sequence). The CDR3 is CASSLRGPQGGPGTTRGNTIYF. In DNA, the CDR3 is TGTGCCAGCAGCTTAAGGGGGCCCCAAGGAGGACCGGGGACAACAAGGGGAAACACCATATATTTT.

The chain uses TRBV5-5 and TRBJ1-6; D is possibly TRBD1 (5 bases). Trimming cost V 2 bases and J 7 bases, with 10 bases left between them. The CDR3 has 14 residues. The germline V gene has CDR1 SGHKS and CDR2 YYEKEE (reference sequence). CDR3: CASSFRGSNSPLHF. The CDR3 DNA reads TGTGCCAGCAGCTTTCGGGGGTCGAATTCACCCCTCCACTTT.

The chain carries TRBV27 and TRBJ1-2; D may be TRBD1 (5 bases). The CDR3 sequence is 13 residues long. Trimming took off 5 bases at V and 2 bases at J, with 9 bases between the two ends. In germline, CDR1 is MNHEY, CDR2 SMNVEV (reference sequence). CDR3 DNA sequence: TGTGCCAGCAGTGGACGACAGAACTATGGCTACACCTTC. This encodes CASSGRQNYGYTF.

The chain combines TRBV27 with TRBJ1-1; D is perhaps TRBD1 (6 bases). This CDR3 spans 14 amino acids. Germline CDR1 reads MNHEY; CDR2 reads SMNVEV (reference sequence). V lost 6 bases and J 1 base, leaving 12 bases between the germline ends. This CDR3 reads CASSPTGANTEAFF. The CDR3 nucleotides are TGTGCCAGCAGCCCGACAGGAGCGAACACTGAAGCTTTCTTT.

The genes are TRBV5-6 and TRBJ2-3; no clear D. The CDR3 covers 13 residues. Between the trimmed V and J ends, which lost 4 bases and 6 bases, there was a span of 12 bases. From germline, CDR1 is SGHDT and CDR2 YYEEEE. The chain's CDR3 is CASSPGLADTQYF. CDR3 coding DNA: TGTGCCAGCAGCCCGGGTCTCGCTGATACGCAGTATTTT. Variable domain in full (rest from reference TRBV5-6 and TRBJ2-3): DAGVTQSPTHLIKTRGQQVTLRCSPKSGHDTVSWYQQALGQGPQFIFQYYEEEERQRGNFPDRFSGHQFPNYSSELNVNALLLGDSALYLCASSPGLADTQYFGPGTRLTVL.

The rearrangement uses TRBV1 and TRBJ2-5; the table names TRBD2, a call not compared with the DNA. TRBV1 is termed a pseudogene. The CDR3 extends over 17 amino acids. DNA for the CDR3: TGCACCAGCAGCCCCGGGACTAGCGGGGGGGCCGGGGAGACCCAGTACTTC. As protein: CTSSPGTSGGAGETQYF.

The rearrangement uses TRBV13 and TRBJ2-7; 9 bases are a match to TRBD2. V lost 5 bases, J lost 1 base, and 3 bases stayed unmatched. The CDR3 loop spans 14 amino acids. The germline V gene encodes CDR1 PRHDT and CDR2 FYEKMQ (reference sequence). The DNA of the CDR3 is TGTGCCAGCAGCAGGACTAGCGTTTCCTACGAGCAGTACTTC. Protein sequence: CASSRTSVSYEQYF.